This is a list of T cell receptor beta chains from one sample in a study of blood T cell repertoires in COVID-19. TCRdb's copy holds only in-frame clones and misses some; the assay was immunoSEQ multiplex PCR. This table holds roughly 200,000 clones, 85% found once. Sequencing was carried out using PBMCs or T cells enriched from blood (not recorded which). These TCRs come from a man aged 35-49 years who had recovered from COVID-19. Each CDR3 is given with its conserved first and last residue. A D gene is named only where the DNA matches it firmly. Expanded clones get a size class; other rows say once, few or many, or leave the size out.

v_call	j_call	d_call	clone_size	cdr3_aa	cdr3_nt
TRBV12-5	TRBJ1-5	NA	NA	CASGLGGRGQPQHF	TGTGCTAGTGGTTTGGGGGGGCGAGGGCAGCCCCAGCATTTT
TRBV13	TRBJ1-2	NA	NA	CASSQSRGSLYGYTF	TGTGCCAGCAGCCAATCCCGCGGCAGCCTCTATGGCTACACCTTC
TRBV27	TRBJ1-5	NA	NA	CASSPWTRSARIAGQPQHF	TGTGCCAGCAGTCCTTGGACAAGGAGCGCCCGTATAGCAGGTCAGCCCCAGCATTTT
TRBV9	TRBJ1-2	NA	NA	CASSVGTEINYGYTF	TGTGCCAGCAGCGTGGGGACTGAAATTAACTATGGCTACACCTTC
TRBV28	TRBJ2-1	TRBD2	once	CASSLSGTSSEQFF	TGTGCCAGCAGTTTATCAGGGACTAGTAGCGAGCAGTTCTTC
TRBV9	TRBJ2-3	TRBD2	NA	CASSPRTSGTDTQYF	TGTGCCAGCAGCCCACGGACTAGCGGCACAGATACGCAGTATTTT
TRBV2	TRBJ2-1	NA	NA	CASSRERGSYNEQFF	TGTGCCAGCAGTCGTGAGAGGGGGTCCTACAATGAGCAGTTCTTC
TRBV21-1	TRBJ1-5	NA	NA	CASSKENFRGSNQPQHF	TGTGCCAGCAGCAAAGAGAACTTTCGGGGGAGTAATCAGCCCCAGCATTTT
TRBV9	TRBJ2-7	NA	NA	CASSGAGTDEQYF	TGTGCCAGCAGCGGGGCGGGGACGGACGAGCAGTACTTC
TRBV19	TRBJ2-3	NA	NA	CASTLGQGGFTSTDTQYF	TGTGCCAGTACCCTCGGACAGGGAGGGTTTACTAGCACAGATACGCAGTATTTT
TRBV15	TRBJ2-1	TRBD2	NA	CATSRDPTSGRKRIYNEQFF	TGTGCCACCAGCAGAGATCCGACTAGCGGACGGAAAAGGATCTACAATGAGCAGTTCTTC
TRBV5-8	TRBJ2-7	TRBD2	NA	CASSWPGLAGGEQYF	TGTGCCAGCAGCTGGCCGGGACTAGCGGGTGGCGAGCAGTACTTC
TRBV7-9	TRBJ1-5	NA	once	CASAAGASAQPQHF	TGTGCCAGTGCGGCGGGGGCGAGTGCTCAGCCCCAGCATTTT
TRBV5-1	TRBJ1-1	TRBD1	NA	CASSSPTGLNTEAFF	TGCGCCAGCAGCTCCCCGACAGGGTTGAACACTGAAGCTTTCTTT
TRBV11-2	TRBJ1-1	NA	NA	CASSWRRNTEAFF	TGTGCCAGCAGCTGGCGGAGGAACACTGAAGCTTTCTTT
TRBV12-2	TRBJ1-5	NA	many	CASRLAGGNQPQHF	TGTGCAAGTCGCTTAGCAGGGGGCAATCAGCCCCAGCATTTT
TRBV4-1	TRBJ1-2	TRBD1	NA	CASSQGTFGTGVYGYTF	TGCGCCAGCAGCCAAGGTACTTTCGGGACAGGGGTCTATGGCTACACCTTC
TRBV5-1	TRBJ2-3	NA	NA	CASSSGISTDTQYF	TGCGCCAGCAGCTCCGGGATAAGCACAGATACGCAGTATTTT
TRBV7-2	TRBJ1-1	TRBD1	NA	CASSYRQGGSTEAFF	TGTGCCAGCAGCTATAGACAGGGTGGTAGTACTGAAGCTTTCTTT
TRBV5-6	TRBJ1-1	NA	NA	CASSLVLDSKGLTEAFF	TGTGCCAGCAGCTTGGTATTAGACAGTAAAGGATTAACTGAAGCTTTCTTT
TRBV28	TRBJ2-2	NA	NA	CASKGGIPTGELFF	TGTGCCAGCAAAGGCGGGATCCCTACCGGGGAGCTGTTTTTT
TRBV3-1/TRBV3-2	TRBJ2-7	NA	NA	CASSLGAGYEQYF	TGTGCCAGCAGCCTTGGAGCGGGCTACGAGCAGTACTTC
TRBV6-6	TRBJ2-3	TRBD1	NA	CASTVRDRGPDTQYF	TGTGCCAGCACTGTCCGGGACAGGGGCCCAGATACGCAGTATTTT
TRBV7-9	TRBJ1-5	NA	NA	CASSVDSSNQPQHF	TGTGCCAGCAGCGTTGACAGTAGCAATCAGCCCCAGCATTTT
TRBV7-2	TRBJ1-1	TRBD1	NA	CASSLVVSDRSAPGAFF	TGTGCCAGCAGCTTAGTGGTTTCGGACAGGTCGGCGCCGGGAGCTTTCTTT
TRBV4-1	TRBJ2-1	TRBD2	NA	CASSQDRLAGARYNEQFF	TGCGCCAGCAGCCAAGACAGACTAGCGGGGGCCCGATACAATGAGCAGTTCTTC
TRBV5-6	TRBJ2-7	NA	NA	CASSLSRYEQYF	TGTGCCAGCAGCTTGTCGAGATACGAGCAGTACTTC
TRBV11-2	TRBJ2-1	TRBD2	NA	CASSLGTSGSHHNEQFF	TGTGCCAGCAGCTTAGGGACTAGCGGGAGCCATCACAATGAGCAGTTCTTC
TRBV27	TRBJ2-1	TRBD2	NA	CASAPFGLAGINEQFF	TGTGCCAGCGCCCCCTTTGGACTAGCGGGGATCAATGAGCAGTTCTTC
TRBV3-1/TRBV3-2	TRBJ1-1	NA	NA	CASSPLGTMNTEAFF	TGTGCCAGCAGCCCCCTCGGAACTATGAACACTGAAGCTTTCTTT
TRBV5-1	TRBJ1-3	TRBD1	once	CASSKGDSHSGNTIYF	TGCGCCAGCAGCAAAGGGGACAGCCACTCTGGAAACACCATATATTTT
TRBV19	TRBJ1-1	TRBD1	NA	CASSIRQGGTEAFF	TGTGCCAGTAGTATTAGACAGGGTGGCACTGAAGCTTTCTTT
TRBV2	TRBJ2-1	TRBD1	NA	CASSPDRSYNEQFF	TGTGCCAGCAGTCCGGACAGGTCCTACAATGAGCAGTTCTTC
TRBV7-9	TRBJ2-1	TRBD2	NA	CASSSTSGRISSYNEQFF	TGTGCCAGCAGCTCGACTAGCGGCAGAATTAGCTCCTACAATGAGCAGTTCTTC
TRBV10-3	TRBJ1-5	NA	NA	CAISDRLEPQHF	TGTGCCATCAGTGACAGGCTTGAGCCCCAGCATTTT